This T cell receptor (beta chain) was sequenced for a study of blood T cell repertoires in COVID-19. For the study at large: Sample material is recorded as cDNA or gDNA derived from T cells, B-cell-depleted T cells, or PBMCs.

Trimming cost V 1 base and J 2 bases, with 7 bases left between them. Germline assignment: CDR1 SGHDT and CDR2 YYEEEE. The CDR3 covers 13 residues. The assay was immunoSEQ multiplex PCR, and TCRdb's table has in-frame clones only and misses some. The table lists fewer than 250,000 clones, more than 75% of them singletons. Sequencing was done on a sample of PBMCs or T cells enriched from blood (not recorded which). The sequence derives from a woman between 35 and 50 years old with acute COVID-19. The V call is TRBV5-6, the J call TRBJ2-7; D gene unclear. The CDR3 DNA reads TGTGCCAGCAGCTTGACTTTAGCCTACGAGCAGTACTTC. Amino acid sequence: CASSLTLAYEQYF.